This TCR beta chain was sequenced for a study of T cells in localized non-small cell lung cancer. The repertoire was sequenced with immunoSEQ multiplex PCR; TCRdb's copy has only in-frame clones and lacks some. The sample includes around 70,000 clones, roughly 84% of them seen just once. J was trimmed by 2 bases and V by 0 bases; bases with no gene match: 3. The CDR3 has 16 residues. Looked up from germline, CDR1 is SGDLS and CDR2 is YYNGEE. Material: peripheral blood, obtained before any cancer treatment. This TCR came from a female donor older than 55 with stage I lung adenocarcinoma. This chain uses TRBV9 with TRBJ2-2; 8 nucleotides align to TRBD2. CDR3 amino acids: CASSVVTSGNTGELFF. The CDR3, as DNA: TGTGCCAGCAGCGTAGTTACTAGCGGAAACACCGGGGAGCTGTTTTTT. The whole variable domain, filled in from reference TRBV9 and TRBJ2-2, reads DSGVTQTPKHLITATGQRVTLRCSPRSGDLSVYWYQQSLDQGLQFLIQYYNGEERAKGNILERFSAQQFPDLHSELNLSSLELGDSALYFCASSVVTSGNTGELFFGEGSRLTVL.